The source of this T cell receptor (beta chain) is a study of beta chain features in type 1 diabetes (dated by TCRdb to between 2017 and 2018). For context, the study as a whole: Mean age, gender distribution, total cell number and subset yield were not different between patients and healthy donors. A total of under 120,000,000 sorted cells were examined across all samples, and RNA yield correlated strongly with the number of cells per subset. The study compared the TCRB repertoires of sorted circulating CD4+ T cell subsets in recently diagnosed type 1 diabetes patients with those in matched healthy donors. Regulatory and stem cell-like memory subsets were obtained from only 8 patients and about eight healthy donors, while naive and central memory subsets were obtained from all 30 or so donors. Here is what the overall study found, with its caveats: Naive, central memory and regulatory TCRB repertoires appeared to be more similar among patients than among healthy donors. Because the HLA sub-analyses included only small numbers of individuals, any influence of HLA type on TCRB rearrangement was left unresolved. PCR might favor shorter templates, but patient and control samples were amplified and corrected together, so any skew would affect both groups equally. Because cDNA rather than genomic DNA was sequenced, highly expressing activated cells could have been over-represented, although no difference in activation and CD3 levels was found between groups. A moderate but significant shortening of TCRB CDR3 length was observed in type 1 diabetes patients in all four CD4+ subsets. Patients with type 1 diabetes made fewer insertions and deleted more nucleotides at VDJ recombination sites, implying thymic rearrangement abnormalities.

The CDR3 starts with the cysteine, ends with the phenylalanine, and has 18 residues. This entry keeps only the CDR3 DNA: 54 bases, framed from base 1. For this chain, trimming is 2 bases at the V end and 4 bases at the J end, and the number of junction bases without a gene match is 9. The germline V gene gives CDR1 as SGHTS and CDR2 as YDEGEE. The High Capacity cDNA Reverse Transcription Kit was used to reverse transcribe all of the isolated RNA, meaning that expressed TCRB transcripts were what got sequenced. Naive, central memory and regulatory T cell samples underwent deep immunoSEQ sequencing, averaging about 3.3 million total reads per sample. Sorted cells were lysed in RLT buffer and RNA was extracted with DNase-treated RNeasy Micro or Mini kits, depending on cell number. Each cell subset was processed on its own to prevent cross-contamination, while patient and healthy donor samples were processed together. Using the immunoSEQ multiplex PCR, TCRB sequences were amplified from cDNA into 87-bp fragments spanning the CDR3 region. Sequencing of the amplicons was performed on the Illumina HiSeq platform. The authors' analysis ran thus. Synthetic template baselines were used to correct PCR bias computationally, reads within Hamming distance 2 were collapsed, and singletons that could not be merged were discarded. Reads were aligned to IMGT to assign V, D and J genes, CDR3 length, and insertions or deletions at six rearrangement sites. Clonotype counts were normalized to sorted cell number within each subset before computing true diversity and Gini coefficients with the tcR R package. The overlap coefficient, calculated on TCRB nucleotide sequences, was used to measure repertoire sharing. The table comes from immuneACCESS by way of TCRdb, which keeps in-frame sequences with V and J called. Part of the clones is missing from these tables; in studies checked, under half for an unresolved V gene and the rest for unknown reasons. V, J and clone size are those of that table, while D and trimming were read from the DNA. The sample records approximately 170,000 clones, almost 8% of which are singletons. The ten largest clones add up to about 0.5% of the sample.

This clone has just a few counts. Its specific antigen is unknown. Base qualities are not provided; no much larger clone lies one nucleotide away. A single peripheral blood draw of around 100 mL on average was collected from each donor into heparinised tubes. Naive, central memory, regulatory and stem cell-like memory CD4+ T cells were sorted on a BD FACSAria II using a panel including CD45RO, CCR7, CD25, CD127, CD95 and CD27. A purity above 98% was achieved for all sorted populations. PBMCs were isolated immediately by Lymphoprep density gradient centrifugation and stained directly without culture. To minimize batch effects, samples were stained and sorted in pairs, one healthy donor with one patient per experiment.

The source is a young man with type 1 diabetes. The chain is made from TRBV5-8 and TRBJ2-1; 13 bases in between match TRBD2. The sample taken for sequencing was central memory CD4+ T cells from blood. The DNA sequence is given as TGTGCCAGCAGCTTCCGACTAGCGGGAGGTGCCCCGTACAATGAGCAGTTCTTC. This is translated as CASSFRLAGGAPYNEQFF.